This passage covers 24 T cell receptor beta chains from one sample sequenced in a study of cytomegalovirus exposure and HLA in healthy donors. The PCR contained 60 Vbeta and 13 Jbeta primers. Measured with immunoSEQ multiplex PCR; TCRdb has only the in-frame clones, and not every one. The data hold 150,000 to 200,000 clones, with about three quarters observed a single time. The sample taken for sequencing was PBMCs. Receptor source: a woman aged 40 to 49 in good health and CMV-seronegative.

This clone was seen a single time. V gene TRBV7-6 combines with J gene TRBJ2-1; 8 bases align to TRBD2. This CDR3 comprises 15 residues. Germline-derived CDR1 and CDR2 are SGHVS and FNYEAQ. The trim removed 4 bases at V and 8 bases at J, leaving 10 bases unmatched. DNA of the CDR3: TGTGCCAGCAGCTCCCAACCGGGGGGGCCGGATGAGCAGTTCTTC. Protein: CASSSQPGGPDEQFF.

V usage is TRBV28 and J usage is TRBJ1-5, with 8 bases that match TRBD1. The CDR3 covers 14 residues. The germline V gene encodes CDR1 MDHEN and CDR2 SYDVKM. The ends lost 9 bases at V and 7 bases at J; junction bases unmatched: 11. This chain's CDR3 is CASEYQGARQPQHF. The CDR3 DNA reads TGTGCCAGTGAATATCAGGGGGCGCGACAGCCCCAGCATTTT.

The genes are TRBV6-1 and TRBJ1-3, with D possibly being TRBD1 (5 bases). The CDR3 extends over 18 amino acids. The V end lost 4 bases, the J end lost 4 bases, and 23 bases lay between the germline ends. CDR1 MNHNS and CDR2 SASEGT come from the germline V gene. CDR3 sequence (DNA): TGTGCCAGCAGTGGCCATCACCCTGGGGGGATGAAGGGAAACACCATATATTTT. It codes for CASSGHHPGGMKGNTIYF.

This clone was seen a handful of times. The rearrangement links TRBV27 to TRBJ1-2; 10 nucleotides line up with TRBD1. The CDR3 loop spans 13 amino acids. The trim removed 6 bases at V and 7 bases at J, leaving 5 bases unmatched. The germline CDR1 and CDR2 sequences are MNHEY and SMNVEV (reference sequence). CDR3 DNA: TGTGCCAGCAGCACGACAGGGGGCAGTGGCTACACCTTC. Translating gives CASSTTGGSGYTF.

This clone came up once. This chain links TRBV21-1 with TRBJ1-5; the D call in the table, TRBD1, was not verified against the DNA. TRBV21-1 is classified as a pseudogene. This CDR3 has 15 residues. The CDR3 here is CASSKVTVSNQPQHF. CDR3 nucleotide sequence: TGTGCCAGCAGCAAAGTCACAGTTAGCAATCAGCCCCAGCATTTT.

The rearrangement joins TRBV18 to TRBJ2-3; TRBD2 matches 13 bases. Germline values: CDR1 KGHSH, CDR2 LQKENI. This CDR3 contains 15 residues. J was trimmed by 4 bases and V by 5 bases; bases with no gene match: 3. The CDR3 DNA reads as TGTGCCAGCTCATGGGGACTAGCGGGGCCAGATACGCAGTATTTT. Residues: CASSWGLAGPDTQYF.

J is TRBJ1-1 and V is TRBV6-5; D ambiguous. Looked up from germline, CDR1 is MNHEY and CDR2 is SVGAGI. V was trimmed by 0 bases and J by 1 base, leaving 6 bases between them. The CDR3 is made up of 14 amino acids. CDR3 protein: CASSYSFRNTEAFF. The CDR3, as DNA: TGTGCCAGCAGTTACTCGTTTAGGAACACTGAAGCTTTCTTT.

This chain uses TRBV28 with TRBJ2-2, with 11 bases fitting TRBD2. CDR1 is MDHEN and CDR2 is SYDVKM in the germline V gene. This CDR3 has 19 amino acids. V gave up 1 base and J gave up 5 bases; unmatched junction bases: 12. CDR3 sequence: CASSLLLAGGYRGTGELFF. Written as DNA, the CDR3 is TGTGCCAGCAGTTTATTGCTAGCGGGGGGTTATCGCGGGACCGGGGAGCTGTTTTTT.

This clone has just one count. The chain uses TRBV28 and TRBJ2-7; tentatively, D is TRBD2 (6 bases). The CDR3 is 15 residues long. V was shortened by 7 bases and J by 2 bases, with 18 bases between the two germline ends. CDR1 is MDHEN and CDR2 is SYDVKM in the germline V gene. The CDR3 loop is CASTSLGRGPYEQYF. In DNA form, the CDR3 reads TGTGCCAGCACCTCTCTGGGGCGGGGCCCCTACGAGCAGTACTTC. The whole variable domain, remainder taken from reference TRBV28 and TRBJ2-7, is DVKVTQSSRYLVKRTGEKVFLECVQDMDHENMFWYRQDPGLGLRLIYFSYDVKMKEKGDIPEGYSVSREKKERFSLILESASTNQTSMYLCASTSLGRGPYEQYFGPGTRLTVT.

The gene calls are TRBV7-9 and TRBJ2-4; no clear D gene. CDR1 is SEHNR and CDR2 is FQNEAQ in the germline V gene (reference sequence). This CDR3 is 14 amino acids long. V lost 1 base, J lost 3 bases, and 7 bases lay in between. CDR3 region: CASSLGHLKNIQYF. The CDR3 coding sequence is TGTGCCAGCAGCTTAGGACACCTCAAAAACATTCAGTACTTC.

CDR3 protein: CASKVRRNTGELFF. The CDR3 nucleotides read TGTGCCAGCAAGGTGCGGCGGAACACCGGGGAGCTGTTTTTT. The V gene is TRBV6-5, the J gene TRBJ2-2; D uncertain. Germline CDR1 and CDR2: MNHEY and SVGAGI. Trimming cost V 7 bases and J 1 base, with 10 bases left between them. There are 14 residues in the CDR3.

The chain employs TRBV5-5 and TRBJ1-2, with a tentative D call TRBD1 (6 bases). V lost 1 base, J lost 2 bases, and 12 bases lay in between. This CDR3 is built from 15 residues. Germline V gene data show CDR1 as SGHKS and CDR2 as YYEKEE (reference sequence). The CDR3 sequence: CASSLLGQRNYGYTF. The CDR3 DNA is TGTGCCAGCAGCTTGCTGGGACAAAGAAACTATGGCTACACCTTC.

This clone was recorded once. The chain employs TRBV29-1 and TRBJ2-1; 8 nucleotides line up with TRBD2. CDR1 and CDR2 (germline): SQVTM, ANQGSEA. V dropped 7 bases and J dropped 3; count of bases not matched to a gene: 11. The length of the CDR3 is 15 residues. In DNA form, the CDR3 reads TGCAGCGCTACAACGGGGGGGTCGAGCTACAATGAGCAGTTCTTC. This gives the protein CSATTGGSSYNEQFF.

The J gene is TRBJ2-7, the V gene TRBV7-2, with D hard to call. Germline V gene lookup returns CDR1 SGHTA and CDR2 FQGNSA. CDR3 length: 15 residues. V was trimmed by 0 bases and J by 3 bases, leaving 12 bases between them. CDR3 region: CASSLAARPDYEQYF. In nucleotides, the CDR3 is TGTGCCAGCAGCTTAGCGGCCAGGCCGGACTACGAGCAGTACTTC.

The chain uses TRBV7-2 and TRBJ2-1, with 11 bases matching TRBD2. V gave up 11 bases and J gave up 4 bases; unmatched junction bases: 4. The CDR3 loop spans 13 amino acids. Germline V gene data show CDR1 as SGHTA and CDR2 as FQGNSA. This CDR3 is CAGASGGYNEQFF. DNA for the CDR3: TGTGCCGGGGCTAGCGGGGGGTACAATGAGCAGTTCTTC.

In this sample, this clone turned up a few times. The V and J genes are TRBV7-6 and TRBJ1-5; D might be TRBD1 (5 bases). The germline gives CDR1 SGHVS, CDR2 FNYEAQ. Trimming left V 5 bases short and J 3 bases short, with 14 bases between. The CDR3 contains 15 residues. The CDR3 sequence: CASSQRAGSNQPQHF. The CDR3 DNA is TGTGCCAGCAGCCAGCGGGCAGGGTCCAATCAGCCCCAGCATTTT.

This chain joins TRBV18 and TRBJ1-5, with 9 bases aligning to TRBD1. J was trimmed by 2 bases and V by 3 bases; bases with no gene match: 5. This CDR3 region has 16 residues. Germline-derived CDR1 and CDR2 are KGHSH and LQKENI. The CDR3, as DNA: TGTGCCAGCTCACCTCGGGACAGGGTTGGCAATCAGCCCCAGCATTTT. Encoded protein: CASSPRDRVGNQPQHF.

The chain employs TRBV9 and TRBJ1-6; 7 bases match TRBD1. Germline V CDR1 and CDR2: SGDLS, YYNGEE. CDR3 length: 15 residues. Losses at the gene ends were 3 bases for V and 4 bases for J; bases not matched to a gene: 4. The CDR3 loop is CASSAPGQYNSPLHF. CDR3 nucleotides: TGTGCCAGCAGCGCCCCGGGACAGTATAATTCACCCCTCCACTTT.

The table lists this clone with many counts. The rearrangement joins TRBV10-3 to TRBJ2-7, with 7 bases lining up with TRBD1. The CDR3 covers 13 residues. From germline, CDR1 is ENHRY and CDR2 SYGVKD. Trimming removed 3 bases from V and 5 bases from J; junction bases left unmatched: 4. The CDR3 DNA follows: TGTGCCATCAGTGAACAGGGGACAAACGAGCAGTACTTC. Translating it yields CAISEQGTNEQYF.

The chain couples TRBV6-1 to TRBJ1-2; tentative D call: TRBD1 (5 bases). The CDR3 has 15 residues. Germline assignment: CDR1 MNHNS and CDR2 SASEGT. V was shortened by 7 bases and J by 5 bases, with 20 bases between the two germline ends. The DNA for the CDR3 is TGTGCCAGCATGGATCGGCAGGGCGGTTGGTATGGCTACACCTTC. Residues: CASMDRQGGWYGYTF.

The chain has TRBV7-8 and TRBJ1-1; D gene ambiguous. The CDR3 sequence is 13 residues long. V was cut by 0 bases and J by 5 bases, with 7 bases left in between. Germline-derived CDR1 and CDR2 are SGHVS and FQNEAQ. The CDR3 DNA reads as TGTGCCAGCAGCTTAGCGCTACAGACTGAAGCTTTCTTT. Translating it yields CASSLALQTEAFF.

V and J are TRBV5-6 and TRBJ1-4; D gene uncertain. The CDR3 has 14 amino acids. V was shortened by 1 base and J by 7 bases, with 11 bases between the two germline ends. Germline loops: CDR1 SGHDT, CDR2 YYEEEE. Here the CDR3 DNA reads TGTGCCAGCAGCTTGTTTCAGGTTGGTGAAAAACTGTTTTTT. Its protein is CASSLFQVGEKLFF.

The genes are TRBV18 and TRBJ1-1; a possible D gene is TRBD1 (6 bases). The germline CDR1 and CDR2 sequences are KGHSH and LQKENI. V dropped 5 bases and J dropped 0 bases, with 10 bases sitting between them. The CDR3 is 14 residues long. CDR3 nucleotides: TGTGCCAGCTCAGAGGGACACCTGAACACTGAAGCTTTCTTT. Its protein is CASSEGHLNTEAFF.

This clone was counted between two and nine times. For the CDR3, the DNA is TGTGCCAGCCTGGGACAGGAGACGGACGAGCAGTACTTC. It yields the protein CASLGQETDEQYF. This chain links TRBV2 with TRBJ2-7; 8 bases are a match to TRBD1. Per the germline V gene, CDR1 is SNHLY and CDR2 is FYNNEI. V was clipped by 8 bases and J by 5 bases; unmatched bases: 8. The CDR3 runs to 13 residues. Full variable domain (missing parts from reference TRBV2 and TRBJ2-7): EPEVTQTPSHQVTQMGQEVILRCVPISNHLYFYWYRQILGQKVEFLVSFYNNEISEKSEIFDDQFSVERPDGSNFTLKIRSTKLEDSAMYFCASLGQETDEQYFGPGTRLTVT.